These 27 T cell receptor beta chains came from one sample sequenced in a study of identical twins. TCRdb analysed the 5' RACE reads with MiXCR anew, one entry per CDR3 protein. The repertoire includes 500,000 to 600,000 distinct CDR3 sequences, around 20% of them detected once, and about 0.99% sits in the top ten. These data are also associated with another study on T cells expressing NK-cell markers.

Sequenced material: CD4+ T cells sorted from blood. The receptors here all came from a woman aged 18 to 35 in good health.

This clonotype was detected only a few times. The chain is built from TRBV10-1 and TRBJ2-7; D perhaps matches TRBD2 (6 bases). Trimming took off 8 bases at V and 5 bases at J, with 16 bases between the two ends. The CDR3 is 13 residues long. CDR1 and CDR2 (germline): WNHNN, SYGVQD (reference sequence). The CDR3 nucleotides are TGCGCCAGCGATGGCGGGATTACCCACGAGCAGTACTTC. It encodes CASDGGITHEQYF.

This rearrangement joins TRBV20-1 to TRBJ2-7; D remains ambiguous. CDR3 length: 13 amino acids. V shed 4 bases and J shed 4 bases, with 14 bases lying between them. Germline CDR1 DFQATT, CDR2 SNEGSKA (reference sequence). This CDR3 is CSATNARTYEQYF. CDR3 in DNA: TGCAGTGCTACTAACGCCCGCACGTACGAGCAGTACTTC.

This clonotype was seen many times. CDR3 residues: CASTGQRYNEQFF. DNA for the CDR3: TGTGCCAGCACCGGACAGCGTTACAATGAGCAGTTCTTC. This rearrangement joins TRBV12-3 or TRBV12-4 to TRBJ2-1, with a possible D match to TRBD1 (6 bases). V lost 7 bases to trimming and J lost 4 bases, with 11 bases between them. CDR3 size: 13 residues.

In this sample, this clonotype turned up a few times. The chain has TRBV5-1 and TRBJ2-1; 7 positions match TRBD2. Germline V gives CDR1 SGHRS, CDR2 YFSETQ. This CDR3 spans 14 amino acids. V was clipped by 2 bases and J by 6 bases; unmatched bases: 5. DNA of the CDR3: TGCGCCAGCAGCTTACAGCGGGGAGTCAATGAGCAGTTCTTC. Translated: CASSLQRGVNEQFF.

The rearrangement links TRBV5-1 to TRBJ1-6; 7 nucleotides align to TRBD1. The CDR3 spans 16 residues. V shed 4 bases, J shed 8 bases, and the junction held 12 bases outside the gene matches. The germline V gene encodes CDR1 SGHRS and CDR2 YFSETQ. CDR3 sequence: CASSLQQGSVHSPLHF. Here the CDR3 DNA reads TGCGCCAGCAGCCTCCAACAGGGGAGCGTTCATTCACCCCTCCACTTT.

The chain uses TRBV12-3 or TRBV12-4 and TRBJ2-3, with 7 bases identical to TRBD1. The CDR3 sequence is 13 residues long. Unmatched junction bases numbered 5, after V lost 7 bases and J lost 4 bases. The CDR3 DNA reads as TGTGCCAGCATGACAGGGTGGCCAGATACGCAGTATTTT. Protein product: CASMTGWPDTQYF.

The chain recombines TRBV20-1 with TRBJ2-1; the D gene is possibly TRBD2 (5 bases). The V gene's germline CDR1 is DFQATT and CDR2 SNEGSKA (reference sequence). The CDR3 is 19 residues long. V shed 1 base and J shed 5 bases, with 27 bases lying between them. The CDR3 DNA follows: TGCAGTGCTAGAGCAGCTCCCCGGACTCCCGCGTTTTACAACAATGAGCAGTTCTTC. Translating gives CSARAAPRTPAFYNNEQFF.

This clonotype appeared a few times. The chain uses TRBV12-3 or TRBV12-4 and TRBJ2-7, with 7 bases fitting TRBD2. CDR3 length: 17 residues. Unmatched junction bases numbered 13, after V lost 2 bases and J lost 3 bases. DNA of the CDR3: TGTGCCAGCAGTTTAAGAGCACTCGGCGGGAGCGTCTACGAGCAGTACTTC. As protein: CASSLRALGGSVYEQYF.

This rearrangement joins TRBV20-1 to TRBJ2-7; TRBD2 agrees at 13 bases. V was clipped by 3 bases and J by 5 bases; unmatched bases: 4. CDR1 is DFQATT and CDR2 is SNEGSKA in the germline V gene (reference sequence). The CDR3 runs 14 residues. CDR3 bases: TGCAGTGCTAGGGGGACTAGCGGGACCCACGAGCAGTACTTC. This sequence encodes CSARGTSGTHEQYF.

The genes are TRBV4-2 and TRBJ1-2; maybe TRBD1 (6 bases). Germline V gene sequence: CDR1 LGHNA, CDR2 YNFKEQ. V was clipped by 0 bases and J by 2 bases, with 10 bases between them. This CDR3 comprises 15 residues. Here the CDR3 reads CASSQDWGANYGYTF. In DNA, the CDR3 is TGTGCCAGCAGCCAAGATTGGGGGGCGAACTATGGCTACACCTTC.

The chain uses TRBV3-1 and TRBJ2-1, with D perhaps matching TRBD1 (6 bases). This CDR3 comprises 13 residues. The germline V and J ends were trimmed by 2 bases and 15 bases, with 17 bases remaining between them. CDR1 LGHDT and CDR2 YNNKEL come from the germline V gene (reference sequence). CDR3 amino acids: CASSQLGHRPWFF. CDR3 coding DNA: TGTGCCAGCAGCCAACTGGGACACCGACCCTGGTTCTTC.

This clonotype has only a few counts. This sequence joins TRBV5-1 and TRBJ1-1; D is uncertain. Trimming pared 1 base from V and 4 bases from J, leaving 14 bases between. The germline gives CDR1 SGHRS, CDR2 YFSETQ. This CDR3 is built from 15 residues. DNA for the CDR3: TGCGCCAGCAGCTTGACAAGTGGGGTTTTCACTGAAGCTTTCTTT. Its protein product is CASSLTSGVFTEAFF.

This clonotype was seen a few times. The chain has TRBV5-1 and TRBJ2-1, with a tentative D call TRBD2 (5 bases). The CDR3 loop spans 14 amino acids. Germline CDR1 and CDR2: SGHRS and YFSETQ. Trimming took off 3 bases at V and 8 bases at J, with 15 bases between the two ends. In nucleotides, the CDR3 is TGCGCCAGCAGCTCTGGAGGCAATTACGATGAGCAGTTCTTC. This gives the protein CASSSGGNYDEQFF.

The chain joins TRBV30 to TRBJ1-6, with D unclear. This CDR3 has 11 amino acids. Germline V lookup: CDR1 GTSNPN, CDR2 SVGIG (reference sequence). V was trimmed by 5 bases and J by 10 bases, leaving 9 bases between them. The CDR3 sequence is CAWSVWSPLHF. The CDR3 nucleotides read TGTGCCTGGTCGGTCTGGTCACCCCTCCACTTT.

The chain carries TRBV2 and TRBJ1-6, with D tentatively TRBD1 (5 bases). The germline V gene has CDR1 SNHLY and CDR2 FYNNEI. The V gene lost 7 bases and the J gene lost 9 bases, with 16 bases spanning the gap. This CDR3 contains 14 residues. DNA of the CDR3: TGTGCCAGCAATACTGGCAGGGATACTTCACCCCTCCACTTT. Residues: CASNTGRDTSPLHF. The whole variable domain, remainder taken from reference TRBV2 and TRBJ1-6, is EPEVTQTPSHQVTQMGQEVILRCVPISNHLYFYWYRQILGQKVEFLVSFYNNEISEKSEIFDDQFSVERPDGSNFTLKIRSTKLEDSAMYFCASNTGRDTSPLHFGNGTRLTVT.

The chain carries TRBV7-3 and TRBJ2-1; no firm D call. CDR3 size: 13 residues. Germline V gene data show CDR1 as SGHTA and CDR2 as FQGTGA. V was cut by 4 bases and J by 3 bases, with 7 bases left in between. The CDR3 here is CASSSGLYNEQFF. The CDR3 DNA reads TGTGCCAGCAGCTCTGGCCTCTACAATGAGCAGTTCTTC.

This clonotype was counted only a few times. The rearrangement uses TRBV6-5 and TRBJ2-1, with 8 nucleotides matching TRBD2. The V and J ends lost 0 bases and 7 bases, in that order; junction bases with no gene match: 11. This CDR3 comprises 17 residues. Germline V lookup: CDR1 MNHEY, CDR2 SVGAGI. The CDR3 protein is CASSYSTGRGAENEQFF. Written as DNA, the CDR3 is TGTGCCAGCAGTTACTCAACGGGGCGGGGGGCAGAGAATGAGCAGTTCTTC.

The chain carries TRBV2 and TRBJ2-6, with 8 bases that match TRBD2. The CDR3 has 17 residues. Per germline, CDR1 SNHLY and CDR2 FYNNEI. V lost 8 bases to trimming and J lost 0 bases; unmatched junction nucleotides: 9. The CDR3 DNA follows: TGTGCCAGCTCCGGGAGGGGTCCCCGCTCTGGGGCCAACGTCCTGACTTTC. It specifies CASSGRGPRSGANVLTF.

The chain has TRBV6-1 and TRBJ1-3; possibly TRBD1 for D (6 bases). This CDR3 has 14 residues. CDR1 and CDR2 (germline): MNHNS, SASEGT. V was pared by 7 bases and J by 4 bases, with 14 bases between. This CDR3 is CASTLDRLGNTIYF. CDR3 sequence (DNA): TGTGCCAGCACCCTTGACAGGCTCGGAAACACCATATATTTT.

The chain carries TRBV5-1 and TRBJ2-1; TRBD2 aligns across 15 bases. The CDR3 loop spans 18 amino acids. Germline V lookup: CDR1 SGHRS, CDR2 YFSETQ. With 4 bases clipped from V and 8 bases from J, the junction kept 13 bases outside the gene matches. The CDR3 DNA reads TGCGCCAGCAGCGTGCTCCCGGGACTAGCGGGAGGAAGCGATGAGCAGTTCTTC. Translated: CASSVLPGLAGGSDEQFF.

The CDR3 nucleotides are TGCAGTGCTAGAGATCACCAGGGGGCCCAAAACATTCAGTACTTC. Protein sequence: CSARDHQGAQNIQYF. This chain uses TRBV20-1 with TRBJ2-4, with 8 bases matching TRBD1. The CDR3 loop spans 15 amino acids. Germline V CDR1 and CDR2: DFQATT, SNEGSKA (reference sequence). J gave up 5 bases and V 0 bases, and 6 bases lay outside the gene matches.

The genes are TRBV9 and TRBJ2-7; D gene unclear. V was clipped by 3 bases and J by 6 bases, with 13 bases between them. Germline-derived CDR1 and CDR2 are SGDLS and YYNGEE. This CDR3 region has 13 residues. CDR3 nucleotide sequence: TGTGCCAGCAGCGCCGGGCCTCGTTTCGAGCAGTACTTC. Encoded protein: CASSAGPRFEQYF.

This chain links TRBV4-1 with TRBJ1-1; D gene ambiguous. Germline V gives CDR1 MGHRA, CDR2 YSYEKL. The CDR3 covers 14 residues. V lost 4 bases and J lost 5, with 14 bases in between. For the CDR3, the DNA is TGCGCCAGCAGCCGCCCGCTCTCGGGGACTGAAGCTTTCTTT. Residues: CASSRPLSGTEAFF.

The genes are TRBV5-1 and TRBJ2-7; 9 bases map to TRBD2. Trimming cost V 0 bases and J 3 bases; bases outside gene matches: 4. The CDR3 covers 15 residues. Germline V gives CDR1 SGHRS, CDR2 YFSETQ. The CDR3 DNA reads as TGCGCCAGCAGCTTGGAAGGGCGGGAGGGCTACGAGCAGTACTTC. Amino acid sequence: CASSLEGREGYEQYF.

This chain links TRBV6-1 with TRBJ1-1; 8 bases are shared with TRBD1. This CDR3 is 15 amino acids long. The ends lost 6 bases at V and 4 bases at J; junction bases unmatched: 10. In germline, CDR1 is MNHNS, CDR2 SASEGT. The CDR3 sequence: CASSRKTGVSTEAFF. DNA of the CDR3: TGTGCCAGCAGCCGGAAGACAGGGGTGAGCACTGAAGCTTTCTTT.

This clonotype was detected ten times or more. The chain couples TRBV29-1 to TRBJ1-1, with D perhaps TRBD1 (6 bases). The V and J ends lost 5 bases and 4 bases respectively, with 11 bases between them. CDR1 is SQVTM and CDR2 is ANQGSEA in the germline V gene. The CDR3 has 12 amino acids. The CDR3 here is CSVSQGTTEAFF. The CDR3 nucleotides are TGCAGCGTTTCACAGGGTACCACTGAAGCTTTCTTT.

The chain joins TRBV20-1 to TRBJ1-1, with unresolved D. The V end lost 2 bases, the J end lost 0 bases, and 7 bases lay between the germline ends. The CDR3 totals 13 residues. CDR1 and CDR2 (germline): DFQATT, SNEGSKA (reference sequence). In DNA form, the CDR3 reads TGCAGTGCTAGAAAGGCTATGAACACTGAAGCTTTCTTT. It is translated as CSARKAMNTEAFF.